This T cell receptor beta chain was captured by sequencing in a study of cytomegalovirus exposure and HLA in healthy donors. Study findings and constraints: When presence/absence was analysed, sequencing depth was taken to be roughly uniform across donors.

The V gene's germline CDR1 is SEHNR and CDR2 FQNEAQ (reference sequence). V lost 3 bases and J lost 6; bases outside the gene matches: 4. The CDR3 is 14 residues long. This clone turned up a few times. Its antigen is currently unknown. The PCR was carried out with 60 Vbeta primers and 13 Jbeta primers. The protocol was immunoSEQ multiplex PCR, while the TCRdb copy is restricted to in-frame clones and leaves out a portion. The sample carries about 140,000 clones, approximately 80% recorded once. Sequencing was carried out using PBMCs. The chain couples TRBV7-9 to TRBJ1-4; 7 positions match TRBD1. The TCR originated in a woman aged 45-65 years in good health and CMV-seronegative. CDR3: CASSLGRGDEKLFF. Written as DNA, the CDR3 is TGTGCCAGCAGCTTGGGCAGGGGGGATGAAAAACTGTTTTTT. Filled out from reference TRBV7-9 and TRBJ1-4, the complete variable domain reads DTGVSQNPRHKITKRGQNVTFRCDPISEHNRLYWYRQTLGQGPEFLTYFQNEAQLEKSRLLSDRFSAERPKGSFSTLEIQRTEQGDSAMYLCASSLGRGDEKLFFGSGTQLSVL.